The 12 T cell receptor beta chains in this list originate from one sample, sequenced in a study of HIV-infected patients and healthy controls. No cell fractionation was done, so the repertoire covers all unsorted peripheral blood T cells. cDNA was made from around 0.5 ug RNA using alpha and beta constant primers. Each of the alpha and beta chains got its own library through chain-specific third strand synthesis with indices. TCRdb analysed the 5' RACE reads with MiXCR anew, one entry per CDR3 protein. The table records some 4,300 distinct CDR3 sequences, about an eighth of them present only once. The sequencing used blood, collected before antiretroviral therapy. These receptors all come from an adult with HIV infection.

This clonotype is termed medium-sized. The V gene is TRBV11-3, the J gene TRBJ2-3, with TRBD2 as a possible D gene (6 bases). Germline V lookup: CDR1 SGHNT, CDR2 YENEEA. V was shortened by 5 bases and J by 0 bases, with 21 bases between the two germline ends. The CDR3 is 18 residues long. The CDR3 DNA sequence: TGTGCCAGCAGCCCGTCCTTTGAGGGAGGCTTTAGCACAGATACGCAGTATTTT. Residues: CASSPSFEGGFSTDTQYF.

This clonotype is medium-sized (0.01 to 0.1%). J is TRBJ2-7 and V is TRBV9; TRBD1 is a possible D gene (6 bases). Per the germline V gene, CDR1 is SGDLS and CDR2 is YYNGEE. The V gene lost 4 bases and the J gene lost 7 bases, with 15 bases spanning the gap. This CDR3 has 13 residues. CDR3 DNA: TGTGCCAGCAGCTTGGGACACCTAGGGGAGCAGTACTTC. This gives the protein CASSLGHLGEQYF.

This clonotype is judged medium-sized. This rearrangement joins TRBV7-2 to TRBJ2-3; 14 positions match TRBD2. The trim removed 5 bases at V and 0 bases at J, leaving 4 bases unmatched. Per the germline V gene, CDR1 is SGHTA and CDR2 is FQGNSA. There are 17 residues in the CDR3. The CDR3 bases are TGTGCCAGCAGCGCGAGGACTAGCGGGAGGAGCACAGATACGCAGTATTTT. Translating gives CASSARTSGRSTDTQYF.

To note about this clonotype: The CDR3 carries no conserved terminal phenylalanine or tryptophan, so it likely arises from a read error. The chain employs TRBV20-1 and TRBJ1-2; D possibly corresponds to TRBD1 (5 bases). CDR1 and CDR2 from the germline V gene are DFQATT and SNEGSKA (reference sequence). Trimming took 8 bases from V and 2 from J, leaving 15 bases between them. The CDR3 covers 13 residues. The DNA for the CDR3 is TGCAGTTCTCCGGTCGGGGCAAACTATGGCTACACCTTA. It codes for CSSPVGANYGYTL.

This clonotype qualifies as medium-sized (0.01 to 0.1%). The V and J genes are TRBV6-2 or TRBV6-3 and TRBJ2-3; weak D call: TRBD1 (6 bases). V gave up 5 bases and J gave up 4 bases, with 10 bases separating them. CDR1 is MNHEY and CDR2 is SVGEGT in the germline V gene. The CDR3 extends over 13 amino acids. The CDR3: CASSGGGADTQYF. In DNA, the CDR3 is TGTGCCAGCAGTGGGGGCGGCGCAGATACGCAGTATTTT.

Sample share makes this clonotype medium-sized. The chain recombines TRBV12-3 or TRBV12-4 with TRBJ1-1; D may be TRBD1 (5 bases). Trimming pared 1 base from V and 1 base from J, leaving 13 bases between. This CDR3 has 16 residues. The CDR3 region is CASSLGQGVRNTEAFF. The CDR3 region has the DNA TGTGCCAGCAGTTTAGGGCAGGGAGTCCGGAACACTGAAGCTTTCTTT.

In this sample, this clonotype is medium-sized. The chain links TRBV29-1 to TRBJ1-3; a weak D match, TRBD1 (6 bases). The CDR3 length is 15 residues. The germline V gene has CDR1 SQVTM and CDR2 ANQGSEA. V was pared by 7 bases and J by 0 bases, with 16 bases between. CDR3 DNA: TGCAGCGCGACCCCGGACAGAAACTCTGGAAACACCATATATTTT. Translated: CSATPDRNSGNTIYF. Using reference TRBV29-1 and TRBJ1-3 for the parts outside the CDR3, the full variable domain is SAVISQKPSRDICQRGTSLTIQCQVDSQVTMMFWYRQQPGQSLTLIATANQGSEATYESGFVIDKFPISRPNLTFSTLTVSNMSPEDSSIYLCSATPDRNSGNTIYFGEGSWLTVV.

A single count supports this clonotype. A much larger clone lies a single base off, so this may be a read error. The genes are TRBV7-9 and TRBJ1-1; weak D call: TRBD1 (6 bases). The V gene lost 5 bases and the J gene lost 5 bases, with 18 bases spanning the gap. There are 15 residues in the CDR3. Germline loops: CDR1 SEHNR, CDR2 FQNEAQ (reference sequence). CDR3 sequence reads: CASSPCGGAQTEAFF. The CDR3 DNA is TGTGCCAGCAGCCCCTGTGGGGGGGCGCAGACTGAAGCTTTCTTT. Supplemented by reference TRBV7-9 and TRBJ1-1, the full variable domain reads DTGVSQNPRHKITKRGQNVTFRCDPISEHNRLYWYRQTLGQGPEFLTYFQNEAQLEKSRLLSDRFSAERPKGSFSTLEIQRTEQGDSAMYLCASSPCGGAQTEAFFGQGTRLTVV.

Within the sample, this clonotype is medium-sized (0.01 to 0.1%). This chain connects TRBV21-1 to TRBJ1-2; the D segment call TRBD1 is taken from the table without a DNA check. TRBV21-1 is classified as a pseudogene. The CDR3 runs 14 residues. Here the CDR3 DNA reads TGTGCCAGCAGCAAAGCTCCCCCAGTCGGTGGCTACACCTTC. Encoded protein: CASSKAPPVGGYTF.

This clonotype was found a few times. The chain uses TRBV9 and TRBJ2-5; 8 nucleotides line up with TRBD2. Germline CDR1 reads SGDLS; CDR2 reads YYNGEE. The CDR3 consists of 15 residues. J lost 5 bases, V lost 4 bases, and 10 bases had no gene match. This CDR3 reads CASSPKAGVRETQYF. The DNA for the CDR3 is TGTGCCAGCAGCCCCAAAGCGGGAGTTAGGGAGACCCAGTACTTC.

By proportion, this clonotype is medium-sized. This sequence joins TRBV28 and TRBJ2-2, with D hard to call. Germline-derived CDR1 and CDR2 are MDHEN and SYDVKM. The V and J ends lost 2 bases and 2 bases respectively, with 6 bases between them. The CDR3 extends over 14 amino acids. CDR3 sequence (DNA): TGTGCCAGCAGTTTAACTCGTAACACCGGGGAGCTGTTTTTT. It is translated as CASSLTRNTGELFF.

In its sample, this clonotype was seen a few times. CDR3 region: CSVEEETQYF. CDR3 nucleotides: TGCAGCGTTGAGGAAGAGACCCAGTACTTC. The chain couples TRBV29-1 to TRBJ2-5; D gene uncertain. The germline CDR1 and CDR2 sequences are SQVTM and ANQGSEA. The ends were cut back, 3 bases at V and 3 bases at J, with 2 bases in the middle. This CDR3 comprises 10 residues.